These 16 T cell receptor beta chains were sequenced from one sample in a study of blood T cell repertoires in COVID-19. Sequencing used immunoSEQ multiplex PCR; TCRdb keeps in-frame clones, though not all of them. The table includes approximately 170,000 clones, about four fifths detected once. The sample taken for sequencing was peripheral blood. Every receptor here comes from a human donor with acute or convalescent COVID-19. The donor label of this sample is uncertain.

The table lists this clone with a few counts. The chain combines TRBV9 with TRBJ2-7; 8 bases align to TRBD2. The trim removed 7 bases at V and 2 bases at J, leaving 11 bases unmatched. The V gene's germline CDR1 is SGDLS and CDR2 YYNGEE. This CDR3 is built from 15 residues. The CDR3 loop reads CASSREAGVTYEQYF. In DNA form, the CDR3 reads TGTGCCAGCTCCAGGGAAGCGGGAGTAACCTACGAGCAGTACTTC.

This chain uses TRBV19 with TRBJ2-7, with 7 bases lining up with TRBD1. There are 15 residues in the CDR3. Per the germline V gene, CDR1 is LNHDA and CDR2 is SQIVND (reference sequence). Losses at the gene ends were 0 bases for V and 3 bases for J; bases not matched to a gene: 5. CDR3 amino acids: CASSIEGTADYEQYF. In DNA form, the CDR3 reads TGTGCCAGTAGTATAGAAGGGACAGCAGACTACGAGCAGTACTTC.

The chain carries TRBV6-2 or TRBV6-3 and TRBJ2-3; D is uncertain. With 1 base removed from V and 4 bases from J, the gap between germline ends came to 6 bases. CDR1 is MNHEY and CDR2 is SVGEGT in the germline V gene. The CDR3 runs 13 residues. CDR3 amino acids: CASSYWAADTQYF. The CDR3, as DNA: TGTGCCAGCAGTTACTGGGCAGCAGATACGCAGTATTTT.

The rearrangement joins TRBV27 to TRBJ1-2; TRBD1 matches at 7 bases. The junction had 17 bases not matched to a gene; V was cut back by 2 bases and J by 8 bases. Germline CDR1 is MNHEY and CDR2 is SMNVEV (reference sequence). This CDR3 is 17 amino acids long. CDR3 nucleotide sequence: TGTGCCAGCAGTTTAAGGCCCCGCTCGACAGGGATGGAGGGCTACACCTTC. Translated: CASSLRPRSTGMEGYTF.

This clone was detected a few times. The chain recombines TRBV28 with TRBJ1-6, with D maybe TRBD1 (5 bases). Per the germline V gene, CDR1 is MDHEN and CDR2 is SYDVKM. CDR3 length: 16 amino acids. Trimming removed 2 bases from V and 9 bases from J, with 17 bases in between. The CDR3 DNA is TGTGCCAGCAGTTTAAACCGGCCCACAGGCGGTTCACCCCTCCACTTT. Translated: CASSLNRPTGGSPLHF.

V and J are TRBV5-6 and TRBJ2-7; no firm D call. V lost 2 bases and J 4 bases, leaving 10 bases between the germline ends. The CDR3 runs 13 residues. CDR1 is SGHDT, CDR2 YYEEEE, per germline. In nucleotides, the CDR3 is TGTGCCAGCAGCTTACAGATTTATTACGAGCAGTACTTC. This encodes CASSLQIYYEQYF.

The genes are TRBV6-5 and TRBJ2-7, with D possibly TRBD2 on 5 matching bases. V shed 6 bases and J shed 0 bases, with 15 bases lying between them. The CDR3 spans 15 residues. Germline V gene data show CDR1 as MNHEY and CDR2 as SVGAGI. As DNA, the CDR3 is TGTGCCAGCAGGATTACTCTCCGGGACTCCTACGAGCAGTACTTC. Its protein product is CASRITLRDSYEQYF.

The chain employs TRBV12-1 and TRBJ2-1; TRBD1 is taken as the D call from the table, unchecked against the DNA. TRBV12-1 is noted as a pseudogene. The CDR3 contains 15 residues. CDR3 in DNA: TGTGCCAGCAGCTTCAGACAGGGTGGAATACATGAGCAGTTCTTC. This gives the protein CASSFRQGGIHEQFF.

The chain carries TRBV7-9 and TRBJ2-7; D perhaps matches TRBD1 (7 bases). The CDR3 runs to 16 residues. Per germline, CDR1 SEHNR and CDR2 FQNEAQ (reference sequence). V lost 0 bases, J lost 3 bases, and 15 bases lay in between. CDR3 in DNA: TGTGCCAGCAGCTTAGCCGTTTCAGGGGGAGGCTACGAGCAGTACTTC. Its translation: CASSLAVSGGGYEQYF.

About this clone: Within the sample, other DNA sequences also encode this same CDR3. V usage is TRBV7-9 and J usage is TRBJ1-3, with D uncertain. This CDR3 contains 14 residues. Trimming took 1 base from V and 2 from J, leaving 6 bases between them. The germline V gene encodes CDR1 SEHNR and CDR2 FQNEAQ (reference sequence). The CDR3 spells CASSLGGPGNTIYF. In DNA, the CDR3 is TGTGCCAGCAGCTTAGGAGGGCCTGGAAACACCATATATTTT.

This sequence joins TRBV3-1 (or the pseudogene TRBV3-2) and TRBJ2-3; D gene uncertain. This CDR3 is 12 amino acids long. The V and J ends lost 4 bases and 8 bases respectively, with 10 bases between them. CDR1 is LGHDT and CDR2 is YNNKEL in the germline V gene (reference sequence). The CDR3 reads CASSPRVGTQYF. As DNA, the CDR3 is TGTGCCAGCAGCCCCCGGGTGGGTACGCAGTATTTT.

In its sample, this clone was seen once. The V call is TRBV7-9, the J call TRBJ2-2; 12 bases are shared with TRBD2. The length of the CDR3 is 16 residues. J was trimmed by 1 base and V by 6 bases; bases with no gene match: 3. CDR1 SEHNR and CDR2 FQNEAQ come from the germline V gene (reference sequence). The CDR3 DNA reads as TGTGCCAGCAGTCAGACTAGCGGGGGGAACACCGGGGAGCTGTTTTTT. It is translated as CASSQTSGGNTGELFF.

The CDR3 bases are TGTGCCAGCAGCCCGAAGTGGGGGCGGACTAACTATGGCTACACCTTC. Translated, it gives CASSPKWGRTNYGYTF. The rearrangement links TRBV7-2 to TRBJ1-2, with D possibly TRBD1 on 6 matching bases. The V and J ends lost 5 bases and 0 bases respectively, with 16 bases between them. The length of the CDR3 is 16 residues. Germline-derived CDR1 and CDR2 are SGHTA and FQGNSA.

The chain carries TRBV30 and TRBJ2-1, with TRBD2 identical over 7 bases. V lost 4 bases to trimming and J lost 4 bases; unmatched junction nucleotides: 7. CDR1 and CDR2 (germline): GTSNPN, SVGIG (reference sequence). CDR3 length equals 14 residues. DNA for the CDR3: TGTGCCTGGACCACTGGGGGGGGGTACAATGAGCAGTTCTTC. This codes for CAWTTGGGYNEQFF.

This chain connects TRBV11-2 to TRBJ1-4, with 9 bases identical to TRBD1. The CDR3 runs to 14 residues. The germline V gene encodes CDR1 SGHAT and CDR2 FQNNGV. The junction had 2 bases not matched to a gene; V was cut back by 4 bases and J by 5 bases. DNA for the CDR3: TGTGCCAGCAGCTCCGGGACAGGGAATGAAAAACTGTTTTTT. Its translation is CASSSGTGNEKLFF.

The rearrangement joins TRBV3-1 (or the pseudogene TRBV3-2) to TRBJ1-5; tentative D call: TRBD1 (5 bases). V was clipped by 5 bases and J by 4 bases, with 12 bases between them. Germline V lookup: CDR1 LGHDT, CDR2 YNNKEL (reference sequence). This CDR3 is built from 14 residues. The CDR3 DNA reads as TGTGCCAGCAGCGCTGGGGCTTCGAATCAGCCCCAGCATTTT. Protein sequence: CASSAGASNQPQHF.